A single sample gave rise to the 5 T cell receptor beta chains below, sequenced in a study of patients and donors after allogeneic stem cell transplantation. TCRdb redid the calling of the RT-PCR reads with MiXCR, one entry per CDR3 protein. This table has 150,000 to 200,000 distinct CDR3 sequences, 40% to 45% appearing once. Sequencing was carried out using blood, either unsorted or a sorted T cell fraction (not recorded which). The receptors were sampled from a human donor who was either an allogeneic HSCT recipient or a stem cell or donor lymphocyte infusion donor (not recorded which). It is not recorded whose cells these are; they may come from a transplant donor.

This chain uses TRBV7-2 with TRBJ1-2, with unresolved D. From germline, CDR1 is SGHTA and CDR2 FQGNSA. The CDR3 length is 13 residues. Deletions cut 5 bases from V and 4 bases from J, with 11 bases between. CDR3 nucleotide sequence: TGTGCCAGCAGCGCAGACATAAGCTATGGCTACACCTTC. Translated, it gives CASSADISYGYTF. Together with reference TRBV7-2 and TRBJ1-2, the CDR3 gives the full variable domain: GAGVSQSPSNKVTEKGKDVELRCDPISGHTALYWYRQSLGQGLEFLIYFQGNSAPDKSGLPSDRFSAERTGGSVSTLTIQRTQQEDSAVYLCASSADISYGYTFGSGTRLTVV.

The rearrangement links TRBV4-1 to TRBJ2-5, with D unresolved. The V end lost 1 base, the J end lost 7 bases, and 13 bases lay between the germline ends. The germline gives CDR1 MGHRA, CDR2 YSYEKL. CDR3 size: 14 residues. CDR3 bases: TGCGCCAGCAGCCAAGGTGTCCCTGAGAGGACCCAGTACTTC. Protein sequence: CASSQGVPERTQYF.

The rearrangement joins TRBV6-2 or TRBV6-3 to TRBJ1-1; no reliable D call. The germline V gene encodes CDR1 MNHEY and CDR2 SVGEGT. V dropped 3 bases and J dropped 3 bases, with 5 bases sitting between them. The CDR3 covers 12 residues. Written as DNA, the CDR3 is TGTGCCAGCAGTTATAGGTACACTGAAGCTTTCTTT. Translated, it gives CASSYRYTEAFF.

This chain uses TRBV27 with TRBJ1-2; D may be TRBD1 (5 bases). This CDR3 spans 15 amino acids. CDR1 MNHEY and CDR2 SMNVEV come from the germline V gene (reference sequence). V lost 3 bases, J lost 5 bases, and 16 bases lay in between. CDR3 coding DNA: TGTGCCAGCAGTTTGGGGGACGGGTTGAAGTATGGCTACACCTTC. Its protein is CASSLGDGLKYGYTF.

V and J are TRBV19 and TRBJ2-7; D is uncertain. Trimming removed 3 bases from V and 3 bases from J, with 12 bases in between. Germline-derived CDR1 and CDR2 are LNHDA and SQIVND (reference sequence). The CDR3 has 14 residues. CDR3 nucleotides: TGTGCCAGTAGTATTAGCCTCATCAACTACGAGCAGTACTTC. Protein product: CASSISLINYEQYF.